This T cell receptor (beta chain) came from a study of OX40 agonist ivuxolimab in advanced cancers. Across the whole study: Enrollees could have had prior anti-PD-1, anti-PD-L1 or anti-CTLA-4 therapy, which 30% to 50% had received.

Clones were sequenced by immunoSEQ multiplex PCR, and TCRdb holds only the in-frame ones, with some missing. Of over 45,000 clones listed, around 88% are singletons. V lost 5 bases to trimming and J lost 8 bases, with 22 bases between them. The germline gives CDR1 SNHLY, CDR2 FYNNEI. This CDR3 comprises 16 residues. The J gene is TRBJ2-1, the V gene TRBV2; the D gene is possibly TRBD2 (5 bases). This specimen was CD4+ or CD8+ T cells sorted from blood, taken in a trial of the OX40 agonist ivuxolimab. The sequence was obtained from an adult with an advanced solid tumor such as melanoma, head and neck, liver or kidney cancer. DNA of the CDR3: TGTGCCAGCAGTACCGGACTGGAAAATCTGAGCGATGAGCAGTTCTTC. Amino acids: CASSTGLENLSDEQFF. The variable domain in full, with the rest retrieved from reference TRBV2 and TRBJ2-1, is EPEVTQTPSHQVTQMGQEVILRCVPISNHLYFYWYRQILGQKVEFLVSFYNNEISEKSEIFDDQFSVERPDGSNFTLKIRSTKLEDSAMYFCASSTGLENLSDEQFFGPGTRLTVL.